The sequence of this T cell receptor (beta chain) was determined in a study of blood T cell repertoires in COVID-19. Study as a whole: The cDNA or gDNA used as material had been derived from T cells, B-cell-depleted T cells, or PBMCs.

Original handling: Quantification of nucleated cells was approximated via reference gene primer amplification. Assay used: immunoSEQ multiplex PCR; TCRdb lists only in-frame clones, some missing. V and J calls and clone size are given by that table; D and trimming were obtained from the DNA. The sample includes roughly 220,000 clones, 80% to 85% of them seen just once. The germline CDR1 and CDR2 sequences are MDHEN and SYDVKM. J gave up 3 bases and V 1 base, and 6 bases lay outside the gene matches. The CDR3 has 15 amino acids. This receptor was obtained from a woman aged 55 to 70 who had recovered from COVID-19. What was sequenced was peripheral blood. This sequence joins TRBV28 and TRBJ2-7, with 7 nucleotides matching TRBD1. The CDR3 loop reads CASSLSTGEHYEQYF. CDR3 DNA: TGTGCCAGCAGTTTATCAACAGGGGAACACTACGAGCAGTACTTC.